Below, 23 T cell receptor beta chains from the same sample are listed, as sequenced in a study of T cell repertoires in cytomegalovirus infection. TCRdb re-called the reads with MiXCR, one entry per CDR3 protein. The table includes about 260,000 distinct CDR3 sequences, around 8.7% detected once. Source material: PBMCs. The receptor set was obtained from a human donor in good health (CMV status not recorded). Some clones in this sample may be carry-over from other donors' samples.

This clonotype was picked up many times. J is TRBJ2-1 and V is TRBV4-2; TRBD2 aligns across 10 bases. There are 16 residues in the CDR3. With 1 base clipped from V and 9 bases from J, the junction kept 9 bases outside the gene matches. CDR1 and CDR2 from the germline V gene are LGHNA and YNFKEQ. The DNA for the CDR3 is TGTGCCAGCAGCCAAGGGACTAGCGGCGACGGACTTGAGCAGTTCTTC. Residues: CASSQGTSGDGLEQFF.

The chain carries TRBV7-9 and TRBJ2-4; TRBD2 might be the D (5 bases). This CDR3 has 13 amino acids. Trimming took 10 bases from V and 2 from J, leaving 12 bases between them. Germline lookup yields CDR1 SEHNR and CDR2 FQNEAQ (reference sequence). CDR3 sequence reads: CATEDGTKNIQYF. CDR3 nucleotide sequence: TGTGCCACCGAGGACGGGACCAAAAACATTCAGTACTTC.

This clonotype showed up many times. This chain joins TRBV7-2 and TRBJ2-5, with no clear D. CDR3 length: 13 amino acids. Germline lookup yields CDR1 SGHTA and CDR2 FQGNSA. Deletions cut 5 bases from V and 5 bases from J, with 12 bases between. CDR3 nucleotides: TGTGCCAGCAGCCGGAAGGCGGCGGAGACCCAGTACTTC. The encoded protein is CASSRKAAETQYF.

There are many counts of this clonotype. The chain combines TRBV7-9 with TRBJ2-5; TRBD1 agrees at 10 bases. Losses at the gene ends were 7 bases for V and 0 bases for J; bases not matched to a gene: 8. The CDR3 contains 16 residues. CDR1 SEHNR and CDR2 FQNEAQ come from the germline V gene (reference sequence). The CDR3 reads CASTHPDRGYQETQYF. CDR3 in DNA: TGTGCCAGCACCCACCCGGACAGGGGGTACCAAGAGACCCAGTACTTC.

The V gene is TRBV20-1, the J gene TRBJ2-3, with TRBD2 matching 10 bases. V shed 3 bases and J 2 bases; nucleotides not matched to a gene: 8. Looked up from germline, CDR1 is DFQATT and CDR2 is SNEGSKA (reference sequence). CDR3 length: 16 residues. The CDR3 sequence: CSASWTSGPTTDTQYF. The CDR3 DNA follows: TGCAGTGCTAGTTGGACTAGCGGACCCACCACAGATACGCAGTATTTT.

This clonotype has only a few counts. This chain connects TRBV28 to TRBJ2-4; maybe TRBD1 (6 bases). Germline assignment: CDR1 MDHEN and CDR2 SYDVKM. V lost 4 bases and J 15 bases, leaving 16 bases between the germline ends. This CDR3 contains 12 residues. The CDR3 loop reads CASSSTGFFAYF. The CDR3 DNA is TGTGCCAGCAGTTCAACAGGGTTTTTTGCGTACTTC. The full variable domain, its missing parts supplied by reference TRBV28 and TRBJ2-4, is DVKVTQSSRYLVKRTGEKVFLECVQDMDHENMFWYRQDPGLGLRLIYFSYDVKMKEKGDIPEGYSVSREKKERFSLILESASTNQTSMYLCASSSTGFFAYFGAGTRLSVL.

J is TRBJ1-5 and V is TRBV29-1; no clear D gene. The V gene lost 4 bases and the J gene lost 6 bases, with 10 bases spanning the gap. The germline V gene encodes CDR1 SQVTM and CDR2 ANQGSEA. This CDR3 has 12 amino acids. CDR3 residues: CSVGGNGQPQHF. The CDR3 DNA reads TGCAGCGTTGGTGGGAACGGTCAGCCCCAGCATTTT.

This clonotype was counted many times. Written as DNA, the CDR3 is TGTGCCAGCAGTCGGTCTGAGGAGACCCAGTACTTC. It yields the protein CASSRSEETQYF. This chain uses TRBV6-2 or TRBV6-3 with TRBJ2-5; D is undetermined. V shed 5 bases and J shed 5 bases, with 9 bases lying between them. Per germline, CDR1 MNHEY and CDR2 SVGEGT. The CDR3 length is 12 residues.

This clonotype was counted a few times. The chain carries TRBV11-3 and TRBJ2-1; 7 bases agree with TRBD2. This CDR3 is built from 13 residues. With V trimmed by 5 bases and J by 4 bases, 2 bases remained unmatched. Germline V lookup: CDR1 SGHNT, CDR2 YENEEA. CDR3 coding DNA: TGTGCCAGCAGCATTAGCGGGTACAATGAGCAGTTCTTC. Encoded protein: CASSISGYNEQFF.

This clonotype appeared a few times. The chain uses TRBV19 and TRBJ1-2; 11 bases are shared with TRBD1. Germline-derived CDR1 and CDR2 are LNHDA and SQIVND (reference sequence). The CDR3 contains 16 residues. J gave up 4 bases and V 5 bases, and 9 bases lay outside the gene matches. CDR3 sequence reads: CASSAGTGGMSYGYTF. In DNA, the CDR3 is TGTGCCAGTAGTGCCGGGACAGGGGGAATGAGCTATGGCTACACCTTC.

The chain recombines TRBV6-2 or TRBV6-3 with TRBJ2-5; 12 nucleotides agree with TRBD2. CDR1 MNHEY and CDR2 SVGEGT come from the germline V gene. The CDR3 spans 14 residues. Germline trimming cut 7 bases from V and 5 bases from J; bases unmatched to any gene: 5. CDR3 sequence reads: CASTPSGGAETQYF. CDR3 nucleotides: TGTGCCAGCACCCCTAGCGGGGGGGCGGAGACCCAGTACTTC.

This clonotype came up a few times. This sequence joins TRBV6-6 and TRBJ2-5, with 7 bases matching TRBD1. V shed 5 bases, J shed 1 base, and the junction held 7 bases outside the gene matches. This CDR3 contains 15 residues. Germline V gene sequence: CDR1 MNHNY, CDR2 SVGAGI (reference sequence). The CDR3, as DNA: TGTGCCAGCAGTCCGTCGACAGGGTCCCAAGAGACCCAGTACTTC. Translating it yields CASSPSTGSQETQYF.

This CDR3 reads CASSYGGTRNNEQYF. CDR3 nucleotide sequence: TGTGCCAGCAGTTACGGCGGGACACGGAACAACGAGCAGTACTTC. The chain employs TRBV6-6 and TRBJ2-7; possibly TRBD1 or TRBD2 for D (6 bases each). Per germline, CDR1 MNHNY and CDR2 SVGAGI (reference sequence). CDR3 length equals 15 residues. V lost 2 bases, J lost 5 bases, and 16 bases lay in between.

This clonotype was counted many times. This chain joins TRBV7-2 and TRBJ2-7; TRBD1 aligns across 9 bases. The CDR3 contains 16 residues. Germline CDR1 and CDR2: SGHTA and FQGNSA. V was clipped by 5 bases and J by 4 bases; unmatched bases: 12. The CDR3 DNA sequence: TGTGCCAGCAGCCGCGGCGGGACAGGGATTATATACGAGCAGTACTTC. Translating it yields CASSRGGTGIIYEQYF.

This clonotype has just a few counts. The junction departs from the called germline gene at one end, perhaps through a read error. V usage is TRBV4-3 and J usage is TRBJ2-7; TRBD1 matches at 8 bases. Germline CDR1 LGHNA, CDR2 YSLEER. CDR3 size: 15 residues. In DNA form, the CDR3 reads TGCGCCAGCAGCCAAGCCGGGACAGGCTCCTCCGAGCAGTACTTC. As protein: CASSQAGTGSSEQYF.

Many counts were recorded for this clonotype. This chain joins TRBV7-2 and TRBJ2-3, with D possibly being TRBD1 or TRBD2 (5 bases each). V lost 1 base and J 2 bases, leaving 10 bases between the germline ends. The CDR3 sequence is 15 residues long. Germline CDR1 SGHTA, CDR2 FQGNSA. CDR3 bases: TGTGCCAGCAGCTTAGTTGGGACCTTCACAGATACGCAGTATTTT. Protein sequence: CASSLVGTFTDTQYF.

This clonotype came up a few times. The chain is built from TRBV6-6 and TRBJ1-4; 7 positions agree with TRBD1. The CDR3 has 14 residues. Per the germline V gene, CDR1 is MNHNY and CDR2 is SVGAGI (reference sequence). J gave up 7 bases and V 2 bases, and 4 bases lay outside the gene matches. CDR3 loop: CASSYRGRSEKLFF. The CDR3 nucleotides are TGTGCCAGCAGTTACAGGGGGCGAAGTGAAAAACTGTTTTTT.

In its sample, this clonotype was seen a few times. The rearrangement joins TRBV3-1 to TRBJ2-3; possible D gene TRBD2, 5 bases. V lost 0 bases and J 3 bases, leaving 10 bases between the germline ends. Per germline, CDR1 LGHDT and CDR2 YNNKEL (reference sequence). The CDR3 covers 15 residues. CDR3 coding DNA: TGTGCCAGCAGCCAAGATGTCGGGGTGACAGATACGCAGTATTTT. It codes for CASSQDVGVTDTQYF.

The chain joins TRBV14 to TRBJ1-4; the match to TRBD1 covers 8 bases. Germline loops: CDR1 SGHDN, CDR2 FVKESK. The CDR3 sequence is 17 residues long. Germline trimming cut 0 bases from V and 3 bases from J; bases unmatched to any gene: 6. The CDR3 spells CASSQDGWDRPNEKLFF. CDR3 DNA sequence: TGTGCCAGCAGCCAAGACGGGTGGGACAGGCCTAATGAAAAACTGTTTTTT.

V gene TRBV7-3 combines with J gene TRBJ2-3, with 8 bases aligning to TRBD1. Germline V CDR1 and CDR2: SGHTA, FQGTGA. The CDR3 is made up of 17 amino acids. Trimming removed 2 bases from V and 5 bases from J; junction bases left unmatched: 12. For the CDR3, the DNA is TGTGCCAGCAGCTTAGGCGGACAGGGCCCCCTAGGAGATACGCAGTATTTT. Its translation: CASSLGGQGPLGDTQYF.

This CDR3 reads CASSIRGPYGYTF. The DNA of the CDR3 is TGTGCCAGTAGTATCAGAGGTCCCTATGGCTACACCTTC. The J gene is TRBJ1-2, the V gene TRBV19; D gene uncertain. Germline lookup yields CDR1 LNHDA and CDR2 SQIVND (reference sequence). This CDR3 is built from 13 residues. The V and J ends lost 3 bases and 4 bases respectively, with 9 bases between them. The entire variable domain, with the rest obtained from reference TRBV19 and TRBJ1-2, is as follows: DGGITQSPKYLFRKEGQNVTLSCEQNLNHDAMYWYRQDPGQGLRLIYYSQIVNDFQKGDIAEGYSVSREKKESFPLTVTSAQKNPTAFYLCASSIRGPYGYTFGSGTRLTVV.

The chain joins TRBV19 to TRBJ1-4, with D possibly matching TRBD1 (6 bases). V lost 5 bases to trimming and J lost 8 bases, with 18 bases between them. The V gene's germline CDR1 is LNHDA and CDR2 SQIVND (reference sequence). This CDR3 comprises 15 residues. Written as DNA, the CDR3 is TGTGCCAGTAGTCTCCATCAGGGGAACCGGGAAAAACTGTTTTTT. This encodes CASSLHQGNREKLFF.

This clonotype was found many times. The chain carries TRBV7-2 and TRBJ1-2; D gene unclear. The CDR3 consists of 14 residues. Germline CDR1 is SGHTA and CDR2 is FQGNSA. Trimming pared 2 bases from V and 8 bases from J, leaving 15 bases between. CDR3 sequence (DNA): TGTGCCAGCAGCTTACCGTCGGGCTCCTACGGCTACACCTTC. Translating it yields CASSLPSGSYGYTF.